This TCR beta chain was sequenced for a study of identical twins. Notes on the study in general: High-abundance cord blood beta clonotypes had fewer insertions; memory repertoires showed none.

After template switching added a universal primer site, the resulting cDNA carried unique molecular identifiers. TCRdb itself ran the 5' RACE reads through MiXCR, one entry per CDR3 protein. The sample lists 260,000 or so distinct CDR3 sequences; 7.5% were seen once. This clonotype appeared a few times. Its antigen remains unknown. The J segment lost 2 bases and the V segment lost 7 bases, leaving 18 bases of the junction unmatched. The CDR3 has 18 amino acids. The germline CDR1 and CDR2 sequences are SGHAT and FQDESV (reference sequence). This same sample was also taken into another study, of yellow fever vaccine responses in identical twins. That publication notes: Twins' vaccine T cell responses reportedly seemed partly convergent and partly personalized.

The rearrangement uses TRBV11-1 and TRBJ2-7; 9 nucleotides align to TRBD1. This clonotype originated in a woman aged 18-29 years in good health. What was sequenced was CD8+ T cells sorted from blood. In DNA, the CDR3 is TGTGCCAGCACCGCCGGGGACAGGGATTTCAAAAACGCCTACGAGCAGTACTTC. As protein: CASTAGDRDFKNAYEQYF.